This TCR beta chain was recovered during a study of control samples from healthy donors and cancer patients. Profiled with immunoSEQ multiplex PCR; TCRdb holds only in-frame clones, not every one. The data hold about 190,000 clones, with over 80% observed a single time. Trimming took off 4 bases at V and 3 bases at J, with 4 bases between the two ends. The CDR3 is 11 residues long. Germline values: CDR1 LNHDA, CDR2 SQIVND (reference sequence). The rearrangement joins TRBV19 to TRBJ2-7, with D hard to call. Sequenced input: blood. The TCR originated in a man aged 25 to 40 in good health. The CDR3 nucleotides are TGTGCCAGTAGTAGTCGCTACGAGCAGTACTTC. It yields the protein CASSSRYEQYF.